Each of the 27 T cell receptor beta chains below was sequenced from the same sample in a study of T cells expressing NK-cell markers. TCRdb re-called the 5' RACE reads and gives one entry per CDR3 protein, without DNA. The data show roughly 420,000 distinct CDR3 sequences, and the top ten clones hold roughly 7.2%. The sequenced sample was blood T cells: a sorted CD56 or NKG2C T cell subset, CD4+ or CD8+ T cells, or bulk PBMC T cells (not recorded which). Receptors were obtained from a woman between 18 and 70 years old in good health.

V is TRBV3-1 and J is TRBJ2-5. The V gene's germline CDR1 is LGHDT and CDR2 YNNKEL (reference sequence). The CDR3 length is 14 residues. The CDR3 reads CASSQDRHQETQYF.

The chain is built from TRBV12-3 or TRBV12-4 and TRBJ1-3; the D call of TRBD1 rests on TCRdb alone, since no DNA is present to check it. The CDR3 consists of 14 residues. CDR3 residues: CASSLDRARNTIYF.

The chain recombines TRBV4-2 with TRBJ1-1; TCRdb's D call, TRBD1, is unchecked because there is no DNA. CDR1 is LGHNA, CDR2 YNFKEQ, per germline. This CDR3 contains 14 residues. CDR3 residues: CATKTGTQYSEAFF.

The J gene is TRBJ2-1, the V gene TRBV5-4. CDR1 is SGHNT and CDR2 is YYREEE in the germline V gene (reference sequence). This CDR3 contains 13 residues. The CDR3 sequence: CASSLALRNEQFF. The entire variable domain, with the rest obtained from reference TRBV5-4 and TRBJ2-1, is as follows: ETGVTQSPTHLIKTRGQQVTLRCSSQSGHNTVSWYQQALGQGPQFIFQYYREEENGRGNFPPRFSGLQFPNYSSELNVNALELDDSALYLCASSLALRNEQFFGPGTRLTVL.

This chain joins TRBV4-2 and TRBJ2-1; with no DNA, the TCRdb D assignment of TRBD1 cannot be verified. CDR3 length equals 15 residues. The germline V gene has CDR1 LGHNA and CDR2 YNFKEQ. The CDR3 is CASSQDDRGGDEQFF.

V gene TRBV15 combines with J gene TRBJ1-6; with no DNA, the TCRdb D assignment of TRBD1 cannot be verified. The CDR3 consists of 16 residues. The germline V gene encodes CDR1 LNHNV and CDR2 YYDKDF (reference sequence). CDR3 sequence: CATSPPPGQYNSPLHF.

The chain combines TRBV12-3 or TRBV12-4 with TRBJ2-1; the TCRdb call, TRBD2, lacks DNA for checking. The CDR3 is 16 amino acids. CDR3 sequence reads: CASSTQLTLPYNEQFF.

The rearrangement uses TRBV4-3 and TRBJ2-1. Germline V gives CDR1 LGHNA, CDR2 YSLEER. The CDR3 contains 13 residues. This CDR3 is CASSPQPANEQFF.

The gene calls are TRBV12-3 or TRBV12-4 and TRBJ1-1; TCRdb indicates TRBD1, and absent DNA this call remains unverified. This CDR3 spans 11 amino acids. The CDR3 spells CASTQTEVAFF.

This chain links TRBV11-3 with TRBJ2-2. The length of the CDR3 is 12 residues. CDR1 SGHNT and CDR2 YENEEA come from the germline V gene. The CDR3 spells CASSLELGELFF.

The V and J genes are TRBV2 and TRBJ2-1. The CDR3 consists of 15 residues. CDR1 is SNHLY and CDR2 is FYNNEI in the germline V gene. The CDR3 loop is CASSGGIRSYNEQFF. Full variable domain (outside the CDR3, taken from reference TRBV2 and TRBJ2-1): EPEVTQTPSHQVTQMGQEVILRCVPISNHLYFYWYRQILGQKVEFLVSFYNNEISEKSEIFDDQFSVERPDGSNFTLKIRSTKLEDSAMYFCASSGGIRSYNEQFFGPGTRLTVL.

The chain is built from TRBV24-1 and TRBJ2-3; with no DNA, the TCRdb D assignment of TRBD1 cannot be verified. Germline CDR1 reads KGHDR; CDR2 reads SFDVKD. CDR3 length equals 16 residues. The CDR3 protein is CATSEFRGGPTDTQYF.

The chain combines TRBV12-3 or TRBV12-4 with TRBJ1-1; TCRdb's D call of TRBD1 is untestable without DNA. The CDR3 runs to 13 residues. The CDR3 is CASSPTGITEAFF.

V and J are TRBV7-9 and TRBJ2-5; TCRdb indicates TRBD1, and absent DNA this call remains unverified. In germline, CDR1 is SEHNR, CDR2 FQNEAQ (reference sequence). The CDR3 length is 13 residues. CDR3 sequence: CASSQTPGETQYF.

This sequence joins TRBV20-1 and TRBJ1-2; there is no DNA to check the TCRdb D call of TRBD1. There are 14 residues in the CDR3. Germline V gene data show CDR1 as DFQATT and CDR2 as SNEGSKA (reference sequence). CDR3 protein: CSAYTYRVRDGYTF.

The V call is TRBV29-1, the J call TRBJ2-6. CDR1 is SQVTM and CDR2 is ANQGSEA in the germline V gene. This CDR3 is 16 amino acids long. The CDR3 loop is CSVATDVGSGANVLTF.

The chain has TRBV12-3 or TRBV12-4 and TRBJ1-4. CDR3 length: 14 residues. This CDR3 reads CASSPSRANEKLFF.

The rearrangement uses TRBV12-3 or TRBV12-4 and TRBJ2-4; the TCRdb D gene call, TRBD1, has no DNA to confirm it. The CDR3 has 14 residues. The CDR3 region is CASSQRAAKNIQYF.

The V call is TRBV7-2, the J call TRBJ1-2; TCRdb gives TRBD1 as the D gene, but with no DNA this cannot be confirmed. There are 15 residues in the CDR3. Germline loops: CDR1 SGHTA, CDR2 FQGNSA. CDR3 sequence: CASSVGRQANYGYTF.

V gene TRBV14 combines with J gene TRBJ2-2; TCRdb names TRBD2, which stays unverified in the absence of DNA. This CDR3 comprises 19 residues. Germline-derived CDR1 and CDR2 are SGHDN and FVKESK. The CDR3 reads CASSQDLGLAGGFTGELFF.

The chain links TRBV10-2 to TRBJ2-1; TCRdb designates TRBD2, a call that cannot be tested without DNA. Germline V CDR1 and CDR2: WSHSY, SAAADI. The CDR3 length is 15 residues. CDR3: CASSVLAGGSYEQFF.

The CDR3 loop is CASSFRRDLSYEQYF. The chain has TRBV7-2 and TRBJ2-7; TCRdb outputs TRBD2, but without DNA this stays unchecked. This CDR3 contains 15 residues. Germline V lookup: CDR1 SGHTA, CDR2 FQGNSA.

The chain links TRBV27 to TRBJ1-2; no DNA is available, so the TRBD1 call from TCRdb remains unchecked. This CDR3 is built from 13 residues. Germline lookup yields CDR1 MNHEY and CDR2 SMNVEV (reference sequence). The CDR3 spells CASSGTPNYGYTF.

V usage is TRBV10-3 and J usage is TRBJ2-5; TCRdb's assignment of TRBD1 cannot be checked, as there is no DNA. The germline V gene encodes CDR1 ENHRY and CDR2 SYGVKD. The CDR3 has 13 amino acids. The CDR3 sequence is CAISESRGETQYF.

V and J are TRBV2 and TRBJ2-1; TCRdb names TRBD2, which stays unverified in the absence of DNA. This CDR3 is built from 18 residues. Germline loops: CDR1 SNHLY, CDR2 FYNNEI. CDR3 sequence: CASGLAGIITSSYNEQFF.

The rearrangement uses TRBV7-2 and TRBJ2-1; there is no DNA to check the TCRdb D call of TRBD2. From germline, CDR1 is SGHTA and CDR2 FQGNSA. This CDR3 spans 15 amino acids. The CDR3: CASSLVAGLYNEQFF.

Here the CDR3 reads CASSSVTYEQYF. The chain uses TRBV6-2 or TRBV6-3 and TRBJ2-7. The CDR3 is 12 residues long. Germline-derived CDR1 and CDR2 are MNHEY and SVGEGT.